The rows below give T cell receptor beta chains drawn from one sample of a study of T-cell reconstitution after alpha-beta-depleted transplantation in children. Via MiXCR, TCRdb re-called the PCR reads, giving one row per CDR3 protein. Of some 100,000 distinct CDR3 sequences listed, roughly 16% are singletons. This specimen was PBMCs, mostly from graft donor cells, taken 180 days after TCRalphabeta/CD19-depleted stem cell transplant. The receptor set was obtained from a male patient aged 2 to 9 who had a stem cell transplant for acute lymphoblastic leukemia, so the T cells may come from the graft donor. Both conserved end residues are part of each CDR3. Fields, in order: CDR3 DNA, CDR3 protein, clone size, D gene, J gene, V gene. A D gene is named only where the DNA matches it firmly. Size tells how often a clone was seen (once, few, many) or the class of an expanded clone, and some rows leave it out.

CDR3nt: TGCGCCAGCAGCCATCTAGACGCTAACACCGGGGAGCTGTTTTTT; CDR3aa: CASSHLDANTGELFF; abundance: many; d_gene: -; j_gene: TRBJ2-2; v_gene: TRBV4-3
CDR3nt: TGTGCCAGCAGCCCTAGACGGGACAGGGTGAGTGAGCAGTTCTTC; CDR3aa: CASSPRRDRVSEQFF; abundance: -; d_gene: TRBD1; j_gene: TRBJ2-1; v_gene: TRBV7-2
CDR3nt: TGCAGTGCTAGAGCCAGGGGGCGAAACCTTGCGGCCTTC; CDR3aa: CSARARGRNLAAF; abundance: -; d_gene: TRBD1; j_gene: TRBJ2-1; v_gene: TRBV20-1
CDR3nt: TGTGCCAGCAGCCCGCGACCGACGGGGTATGGCTACACCTTC; CDR3aa: CASSPRPTGYGYTF; abundance: -; d_gene: -; j_gene: TRBJ1-2; v_gene: TRBV7-9
CDR3nt: TGTGCCAGCAGCTTTGGGAGGAGATACAATGAGCAGTTCTTC; CDR3aa: CASSFGRRYNEQFF; abundance: -; d_gene: -; j_gene: TRBJ2-1; v_gene: TRBV5-6
CDR3nt: TGTGCCAGCAGCTTATCGTCTGTATCCTACGAGCAGTACTTC; CDR3aa: CASSLSSVSYEQYF; abundance: -; d_gene: -; j_gene: TRBJ2-7; v_gene: TRBV7-2
CDR3nt: TGTGCCAGCAGCCAAGGGCCCGAGTTACCCCTCCACTTT; CDR3aa: CASSQGPELPLHF; abundance: -; d_gene: -; j_gene: TRBJ1-6; v_gene: TRBV3-1
CDR3nt: TGCGCCAGCTCTGACAGTAGCAATCAGCCCCAGCATTTT; CDR3aa: CASSDSSNQPQHF; abundance: -; d_gene: -; j_gene: TRBJ1-5; v_gene: TRBV10-1
CDR3nt: TGTGCCAGCAGTGACAGGTTAGGGTACAATGAGCAGTTCTTC; CDR3aa: CASSDRLGYNEQFF; abundance: -; d_gene: -; j_gene: TRBJ2-1; v_gene: TRBV6-5
CDR3nt: TGTGCCAGCAGCCACCACGGGGTTACAGATACGCAGTATTTT; CDR3aa: CASSHHGVTDTQYF; abundance: few; d_gene: -; j_gene: TRBJ2-3; v_gene: TRBV4-2
CDR3nt: TGTGCCAGCAGCTTGGTTCTAGCGGGGGCCGGGGAGCTGTTTTTT; CDR3aa: CASSLVLAGAGELFF; abundance: few; d_gene: TRBD2; j_gene: TRBJ2-2; v_gene: TRBV5-4
CDR3nt: TGTGCCAGCAGCAGGGACTCGTACTACGAGCAGTACTTC; CDR3aa: CASSRDSYYEQYF; abundance: few; d_gene: -; j_gene: TRBJ2-7; v_gene: TRBV7-6
CDR3nt: TGTGCCAGCAGTTTATCTGGTGGAAACGAGCAGTACTTC; CDR3aa: CASSLSGGNEQYF; abundance: few; d_gene: -; j_gene: TRBJ2-7; v_gene: TRBV27
CDR3nt: TGTGCCAGCAGTTTAGAGGGACAGATAGGCTATGGCTACACCTTC; CDR3aa: CASSLEGQIGYGYTF; abundance: -; d_gene: TRBD1; j_gene: TRBJ1-2; v_gene: TRBV12-3/TRBV12-4
CDR3nt: TGTGCCAGCAGCTTGTCTGGGCATAGCAATCAGCCCCAGCATTTT; CDR3aa: CASSLSGHSNQPQHF; abundance: -; d_gene: -; j_gene: TRBJ1-5; v_gene: TRBV5-5